This T cell receptor (beta chain) was obtained from a study of T cell responses to AZD1222 COVID-19 vaccine. About the research overall: Combined were second doses at about 4 or about 12 weeks. Findings and caveats of the study: Among vaccine-associated CD4 TCRs, coverage spanned spike, with dominance at 160-218 and 743-854. Most donors were white British, females outnumbered males, and clonal diversity was possibly underestimated. An increase in Spike-specific TCR breadth and depth was observed after two AZD1222 doses.

TCRdb keeps only in-frame clones here, not all; method: immunoSEQ multiplex PCR. The sample lists about 150,000 clones, around 89% occurring once. In germline, CDR1 is LGHDT, CDR2 YNNKEL (reference sequence). V dropped 1 base and J dropped 4 bases, with 8 bases sitting between them. The CDR3 is made up of 14 amino acids. This clone was found once. The antigen is unknown. The chain recombines TRBV3-1 (or the pseudogene TRBV3-2) with TRBJ1-5; D ambiguous. The source is an adult in good health. The material sequenced was peripheral blood, taken on day 0 of AZD1222 vaccination. The CDR3 DNA reads TGTGCCAGCAGCCAAGGTCGGGTGAATCAGCCCCAGCATTTT. Translating gives CASSQGRVNQPQHF.